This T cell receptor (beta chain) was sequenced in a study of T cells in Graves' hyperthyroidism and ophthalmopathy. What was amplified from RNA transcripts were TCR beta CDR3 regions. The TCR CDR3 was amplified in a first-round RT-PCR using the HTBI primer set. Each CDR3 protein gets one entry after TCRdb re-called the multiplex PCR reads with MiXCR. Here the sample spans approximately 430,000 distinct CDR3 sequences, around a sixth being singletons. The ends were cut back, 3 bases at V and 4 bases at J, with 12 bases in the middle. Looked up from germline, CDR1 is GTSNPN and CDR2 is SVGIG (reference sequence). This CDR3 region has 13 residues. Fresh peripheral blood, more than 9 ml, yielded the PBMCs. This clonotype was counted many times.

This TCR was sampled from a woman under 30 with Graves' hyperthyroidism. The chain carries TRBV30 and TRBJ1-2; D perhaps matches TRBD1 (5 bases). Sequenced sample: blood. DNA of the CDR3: TGTGCCTGGAGCGCGACAGACGCCTATGGCTACACCTTC. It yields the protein CAWSATDAYGYTF.